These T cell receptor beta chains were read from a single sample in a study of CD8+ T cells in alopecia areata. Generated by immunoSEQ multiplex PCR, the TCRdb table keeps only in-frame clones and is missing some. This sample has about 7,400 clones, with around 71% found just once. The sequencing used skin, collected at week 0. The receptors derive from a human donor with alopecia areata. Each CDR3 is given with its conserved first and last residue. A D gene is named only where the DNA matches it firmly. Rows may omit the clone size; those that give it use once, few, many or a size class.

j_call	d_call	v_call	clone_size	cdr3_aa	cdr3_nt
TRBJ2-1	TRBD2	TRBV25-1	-	CATLPTSGGAGEQFF	TGTGCCACCCTACCCACTAGCGGGGGGGCGGGTGAGCAGTTCTTC
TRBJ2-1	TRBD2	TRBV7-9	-	CASSLVGTSGPRRYNEQFF	TGTGCCAGCAGCTTAGTTGGGACTAGCGGCCCGAGGAGGTACAATGAGCAGTTCTTC
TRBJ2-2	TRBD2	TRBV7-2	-	CASSSRGGWVQTGELFF	TGTGCCAGCAGCTCCCGCGGGGGGTGGGTTCAGACCGGGGAGCTGTTTTTT
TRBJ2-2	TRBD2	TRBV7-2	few	CASSPGGAGTGELFF	TGTGCCAGCAGCCCCGGGGGGGCGGGCACCGGGGAGCTGTTTTTT
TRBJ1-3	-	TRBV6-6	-	CASSFLGGNTIYF	TGTGCCAGCAGTTTTTTGGGAGGAAACACCATATATTTT
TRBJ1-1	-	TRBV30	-	CAWTLQGDESLPLTEAFF	TGTGCCTGGACACTTCAGGGAGACGAATCCCTTCCGCTGACTGAAGCTTTCTTT
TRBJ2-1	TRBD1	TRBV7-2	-	CASKRQGGYNEQFF	TGTGCCAGCAAAAGACAGGGTGGCTACAATGAGCAGTTCTTC
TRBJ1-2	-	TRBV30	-	CAWSVLKGGGPPYGYTF	TGTGCCTGGAGTGTACTTAAAGGGGGTGGGCCCCCCTATGGCTACACCTTC
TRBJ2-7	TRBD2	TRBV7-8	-	CASSLERLAGARGGYEQYF	TGTGCCAGCAGCTTAGAGCGCCTAGCGGGGGCCCGAGGGGGCTACGAGCAGTACTTC
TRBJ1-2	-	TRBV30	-	CAWTRLSDGGYTF	TGTGCCTGGACCCGGCTCTCGGACGGGGGCTACACCTTC
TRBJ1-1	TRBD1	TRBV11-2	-	CASSLTGVNTEAFF	TGTGCCAGCAGCCTGACAGGGGTGAACACTGAAGCTTTCTTT
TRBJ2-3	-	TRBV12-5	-	CASGRGFDGAQYF	TGTGCTAGTGGTCGCGGGTTCGATGGGGCGCAGTATTTT
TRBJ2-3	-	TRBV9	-	CASSANSYTQYF	TGTGCCAGCAGCGCGAACTCTTATACGCAGTATTTT
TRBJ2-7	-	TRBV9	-	CASSFPGRDEQYF	TGTGCCAGCAGCTTCCCAGGAAGGGACGAGCAGTACTTC
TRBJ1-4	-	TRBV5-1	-	CASSHLRGGVPDATNEKLFF	TGCGCCAGCAGCCACCTTAGGGGGGGCGTCCCAGATGCAACTAATGAAAAACTGTTTTTT
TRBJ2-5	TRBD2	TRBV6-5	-	CASSYSPSGELETQYF	TGTGCCAGCAGTTACTCCCCTAGCGGGGAGTTAGAGACCCAGTACTTC
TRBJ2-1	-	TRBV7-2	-	CASKLGAIFHPFF	TGTGCCAGCAAGCTTGGGGCAATTTTTCATCCGTTCTTC
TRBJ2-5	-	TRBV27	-	CASSSGQRKTQYF	TGTGCCAGCAGTTCCGGGCAGCGAAAGACCCAGTACTTC
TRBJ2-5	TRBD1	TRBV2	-	CASRGTGSTQYF	TGTGCCAGCAGGGGGACAGGGAGCACCCAGTACTTC
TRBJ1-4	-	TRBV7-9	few	CASSLPTGKLFF	TGTGCCAGCAGCCTACCAACTGGAAAACTGTTTTTT
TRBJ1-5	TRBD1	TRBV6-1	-	CASSEIQGAYQPQHF	TGTGCCAGCAGTGAAATCCAGGGGGCTTATCAGCCCCAGCATTTT
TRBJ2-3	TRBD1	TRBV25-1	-	CASKTGGWADTQYF	TGTGCCAGCAAGACAGGGGGCTGGGCAGATACGCAGTATTTT
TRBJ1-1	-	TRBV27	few	CASRKTMNTEAFF	TGTGCCAGCCGTAAGACAATGAACACTGAAGCTTTCTTT
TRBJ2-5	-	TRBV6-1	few	CASSEWAGRQETQYF	TGTGCCAGCAGTGAATGGGCAGGGCGACAAGAGACCCAGTACTTC
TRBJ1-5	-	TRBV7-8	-	CASSLVGGQPQHF	TGTGCCAGCAGCTTAGTGGGGGGTCAGCCCCAGCATTTT
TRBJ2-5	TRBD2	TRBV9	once	CASSEGTRAPETQYF	TGTGCCAGCAGCGAGGGGACTAGGGCGCCAGAGACCCAGTACTTC
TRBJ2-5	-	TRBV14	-	CASSRTNWETQYF	TGTGCCAGCAGTCGGACCAACTGGGAGACCCAGTACTTC
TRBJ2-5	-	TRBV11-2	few	CASSQNRVLGETQYF	TGTGCCAGCAGCCAGAACAGGGTACTCGGGGAGACCCAGTACTTC
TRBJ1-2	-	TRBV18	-	CASSPFRGGYGYTF	TGTGCCAGCTCACCTTTCAGGGGTGGCTATGGCTACACCTTC
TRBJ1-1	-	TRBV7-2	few	CASSLGPVLMNTEAFF	TGTGCCAGCAGCTTAGGGCCTGTTTTGATGAACACTGAAGCTTTCTTT